This T cell receptor (beta chain) came from a study of blood T cell repertoires in COVID-19. Across the whole study: The samples span acute and convalescent COVID-19 from the United States, Italy and Spain. Sample material is recorded as cDNA or gDNA derived from T cells, B-cell-depleted T cells, or PBMCs.

Germline-derived CDR1 and CDR2 are KGHSH and LQKENI. The ends lost 3 bases at V and 6 bases at J; junction bases unmatched: 3. The CDR3 spans 14 residues. As processed by the authors: Estimation of nucleated cell counts was performed using reference gene primer amplification. Profiled with immunoSEQ multiplex PCR; TCRdb holds only in-frame clones, not every one. That table supplies the V and J calls and clone size; D and trimming were determined from the DNA. This sample has roughly 100,000 clones, with 90% found just once. This receptor was taken from a man between 18 and 35 years old with COVID-19, enrolled during active disease. The sequenced sample was peripheral blood. The J gene is TRBJ2-1, the V gene TRBV18; 9 bases align to TRBD1. DNA of the CDR3: TGTGCCAGCTCACCCGGACAGGGGATCAATGAGCAGTTCTTC. Protein product: CASSPGQGINEQFF.